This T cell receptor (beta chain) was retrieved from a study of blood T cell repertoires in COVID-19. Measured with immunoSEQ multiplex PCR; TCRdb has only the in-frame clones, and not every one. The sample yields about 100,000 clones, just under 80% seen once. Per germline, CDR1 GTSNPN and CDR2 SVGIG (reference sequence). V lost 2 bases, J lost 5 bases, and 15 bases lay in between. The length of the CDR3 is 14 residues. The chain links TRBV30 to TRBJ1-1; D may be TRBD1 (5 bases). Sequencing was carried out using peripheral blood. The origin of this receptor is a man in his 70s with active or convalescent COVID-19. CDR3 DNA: TGTGCCTGGAGTCGAGACACGGGGGGGACTGAAGCTTTCTTT. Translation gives CAWSRDTGGTEAFF.